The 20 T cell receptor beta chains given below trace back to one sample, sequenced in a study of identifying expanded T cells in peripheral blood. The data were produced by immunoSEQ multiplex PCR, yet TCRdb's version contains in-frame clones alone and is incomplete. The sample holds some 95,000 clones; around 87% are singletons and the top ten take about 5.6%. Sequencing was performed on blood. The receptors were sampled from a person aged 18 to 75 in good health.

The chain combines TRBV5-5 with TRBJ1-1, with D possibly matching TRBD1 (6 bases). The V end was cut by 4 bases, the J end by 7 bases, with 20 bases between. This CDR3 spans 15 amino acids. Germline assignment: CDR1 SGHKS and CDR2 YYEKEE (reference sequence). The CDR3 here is CASSQSTGLDREAFF. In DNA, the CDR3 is TGTGCCAGCAGCCAAAGTACAGGGTTGGACCGTGAAGCTTTCTTT.

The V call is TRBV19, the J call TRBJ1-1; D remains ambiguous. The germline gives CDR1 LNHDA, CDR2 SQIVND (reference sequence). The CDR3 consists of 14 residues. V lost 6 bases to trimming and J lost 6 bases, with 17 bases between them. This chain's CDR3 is CASSPLGVEPEAFF. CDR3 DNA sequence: TGTGCCAGTAGCCCTCTCGGGGTTGAGCCTGAAGCTTTCTTT.

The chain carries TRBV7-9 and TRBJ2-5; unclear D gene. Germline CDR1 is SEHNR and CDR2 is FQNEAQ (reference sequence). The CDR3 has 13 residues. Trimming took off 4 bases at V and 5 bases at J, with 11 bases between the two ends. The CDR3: CASSSPQKETQYF. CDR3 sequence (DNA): TGTGCCAGCAGCTCCCCGCAGAAGGAGACCCAGTACTTC.

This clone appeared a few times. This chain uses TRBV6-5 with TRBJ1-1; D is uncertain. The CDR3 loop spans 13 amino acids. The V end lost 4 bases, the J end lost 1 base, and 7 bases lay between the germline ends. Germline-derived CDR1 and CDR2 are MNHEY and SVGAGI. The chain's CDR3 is CASSLNPNTEAFF. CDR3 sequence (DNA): TGTGCCAGCAGTTTGAATCCGAACACTGAAGCTTTCTTT.

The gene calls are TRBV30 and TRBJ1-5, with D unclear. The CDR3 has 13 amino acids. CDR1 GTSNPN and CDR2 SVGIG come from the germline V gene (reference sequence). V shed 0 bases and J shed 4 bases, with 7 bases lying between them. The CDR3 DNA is TGTGCCTGGAGTGTAGAATCGAATCAGCCCCAGCATTTT. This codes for CAWSVESNQPQHF.

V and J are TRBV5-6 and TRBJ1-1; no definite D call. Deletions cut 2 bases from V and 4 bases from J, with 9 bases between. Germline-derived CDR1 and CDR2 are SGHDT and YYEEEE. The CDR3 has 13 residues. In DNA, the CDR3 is TGTGCCAGCAGCTTCGAGATAGGCACTGAAGCTTTCTTT. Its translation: CASSFEIGTEAFF.

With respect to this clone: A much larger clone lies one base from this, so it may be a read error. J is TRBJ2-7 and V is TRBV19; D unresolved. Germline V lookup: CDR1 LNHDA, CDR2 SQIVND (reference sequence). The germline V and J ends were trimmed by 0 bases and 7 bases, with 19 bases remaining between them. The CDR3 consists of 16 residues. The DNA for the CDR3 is TGTGCCAGTAGTATAGATCTGAGGTTCTCCTGGTGGGAGCAGTACTTC. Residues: CASSIDLRFSWWEQYF.

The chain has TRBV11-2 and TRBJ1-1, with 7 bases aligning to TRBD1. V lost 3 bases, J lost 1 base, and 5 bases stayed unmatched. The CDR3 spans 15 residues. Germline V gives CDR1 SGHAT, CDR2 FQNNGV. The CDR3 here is CASSLTGIGNTEAFF. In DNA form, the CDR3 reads TGTGCCAGCAGCTTGACAGGGATTGGGAACACTGAAGCTTTCTTT.

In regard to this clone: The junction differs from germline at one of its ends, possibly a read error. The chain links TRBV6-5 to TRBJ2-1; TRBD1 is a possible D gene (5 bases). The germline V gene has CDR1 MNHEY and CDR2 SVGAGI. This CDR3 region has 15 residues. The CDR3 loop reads CASRPPRGSHNEQFF. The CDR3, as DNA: TGTGCCAGCAGGCCCCCAAGGGGCTCCCACAATGAGCAGTTCTTC.

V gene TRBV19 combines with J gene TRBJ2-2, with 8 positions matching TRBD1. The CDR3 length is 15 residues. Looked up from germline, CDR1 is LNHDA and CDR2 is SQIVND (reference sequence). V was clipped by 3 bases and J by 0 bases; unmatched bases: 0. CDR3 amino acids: CASSMGQANTGELFF. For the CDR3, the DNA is TGTGCCAGTAGTATGGGACAGGCGAACACCGGGGAGCTGTTTTTT. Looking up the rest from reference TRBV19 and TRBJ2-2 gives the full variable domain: DGGITQSPKYLFRKEGQNVTLSCEQNLNHDAMYWYRQDPGQGLRLIYYSQIVNDFQKGDIAEGYSVSREKKESFPLTVTSAQKNPTAFYLCASSMGQANTGELFFGEGSRLTVL.

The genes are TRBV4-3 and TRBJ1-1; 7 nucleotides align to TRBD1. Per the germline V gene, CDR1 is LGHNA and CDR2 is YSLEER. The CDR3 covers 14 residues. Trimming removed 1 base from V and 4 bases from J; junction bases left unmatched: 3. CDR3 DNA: TGCGCCAGCAGCCAAGTTGGACAGGTCACTGAAGCTTTCTTT. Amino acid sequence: CASSQVGQVTEAFF.

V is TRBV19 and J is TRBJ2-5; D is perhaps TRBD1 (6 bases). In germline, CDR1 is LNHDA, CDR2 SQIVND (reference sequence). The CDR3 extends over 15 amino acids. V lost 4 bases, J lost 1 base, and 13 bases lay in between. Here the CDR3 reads CASSTRQASQETQYF. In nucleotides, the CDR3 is TGTGCCAGTAGTACCAGACAGGCATCCCAAGAGACCCAGTACTTC.

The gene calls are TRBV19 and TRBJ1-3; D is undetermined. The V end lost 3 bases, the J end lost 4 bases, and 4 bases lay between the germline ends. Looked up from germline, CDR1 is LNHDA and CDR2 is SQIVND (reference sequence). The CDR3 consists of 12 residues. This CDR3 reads CASSIYGNTIYF. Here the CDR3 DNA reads TGTGCCAGTAGTATCTACGGAAACACCATATATTTT.

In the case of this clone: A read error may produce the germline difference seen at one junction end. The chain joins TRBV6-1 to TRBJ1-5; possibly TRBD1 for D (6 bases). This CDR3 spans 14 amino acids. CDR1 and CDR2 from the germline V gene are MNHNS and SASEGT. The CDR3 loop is CACRGGIGNQPQHF. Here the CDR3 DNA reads TGTGCCTGCAGGGGAGGGATCGGCAATCAGCCCCAGCATTTT.

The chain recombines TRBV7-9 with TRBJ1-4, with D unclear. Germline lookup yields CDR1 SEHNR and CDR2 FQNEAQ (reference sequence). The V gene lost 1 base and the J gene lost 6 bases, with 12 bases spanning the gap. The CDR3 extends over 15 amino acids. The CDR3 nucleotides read TGTGCCAGCAGCTTAGTCGGACGAGGTGATGAAAAACTGTTTTTT. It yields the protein CASSLVGRGDEKLFF.

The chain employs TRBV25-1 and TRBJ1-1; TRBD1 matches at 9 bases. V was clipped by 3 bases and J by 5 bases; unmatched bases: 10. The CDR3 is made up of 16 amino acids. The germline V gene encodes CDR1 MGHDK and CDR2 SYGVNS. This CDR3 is CASSDINTDRGTEAFF. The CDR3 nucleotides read TGTGCCAGCAGTGACATAAATACGGACAGGGGTACTGAAGCTTTCTTT.

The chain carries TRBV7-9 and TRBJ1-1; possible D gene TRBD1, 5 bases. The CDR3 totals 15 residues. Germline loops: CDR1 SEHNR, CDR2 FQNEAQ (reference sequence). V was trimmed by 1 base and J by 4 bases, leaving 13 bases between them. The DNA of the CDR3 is TGTGCCAGCAGCTTAGTAGTCGGGGGGACCACTGAAGCTTTCTTT. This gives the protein CASSLVVGGTTEAFF.

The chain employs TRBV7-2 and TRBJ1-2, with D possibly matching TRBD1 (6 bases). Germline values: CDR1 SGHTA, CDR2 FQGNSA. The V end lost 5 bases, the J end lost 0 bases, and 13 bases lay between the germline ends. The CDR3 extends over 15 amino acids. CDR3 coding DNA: TGTGCCAGCAGCCTACAGGGTATTGCTAACTATGGCTACACCTTC. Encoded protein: CASSLQGIANYGYTF.

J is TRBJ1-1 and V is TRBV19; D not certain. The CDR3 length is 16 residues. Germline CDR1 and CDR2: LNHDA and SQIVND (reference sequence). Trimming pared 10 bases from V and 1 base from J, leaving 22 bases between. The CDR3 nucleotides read TGTGCCACCTCCCCGTGGCGGGGATTCGGGAACACTGAAGCTTTCTTT. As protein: CATSPWRGFGNTEAFF.

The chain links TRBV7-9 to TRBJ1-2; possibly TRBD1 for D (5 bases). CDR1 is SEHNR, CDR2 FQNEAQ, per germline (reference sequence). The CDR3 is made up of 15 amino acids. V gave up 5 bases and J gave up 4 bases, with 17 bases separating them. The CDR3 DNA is TGTGCCAGCAGCCCGAGGGGAATATACGGCTATGGCTACACCTTC. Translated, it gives CASSPRGIYGYGYTF. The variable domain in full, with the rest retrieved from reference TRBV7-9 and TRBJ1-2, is DTGVSQNPRHKITKRGQNVTFRCDPISEHNRLYWYRQTLGQGPEFLTYFQNEAQLEKSRLLSDRFSAERPKGSFSTLEIQRTEQGDSAMYLCASSPRGIYGYGYTFGSGTRLTVV.